This TCR beta chain was documented in a study of cytomegalovirus exposure and HLA in healthy donors. Notes on the study in general: Immune exposure information comprised only CMV serostatus. In a later analysis, at a false discovery rate of 0.05, roughly 18,000 TCR beta sequences were associated with HLA alleles. In a later analysis, TCR beta V- and J-gene trimming showed a link to a missense DCLRE1C variant. It was reportedly the case that the classifier diagnosed cytomegalovirus status with high specificity and sensitivity.

The CDR3 is 14 amino acids. The germline V gene encodes CDR1 MNHEY and CDR2 SMNVEV (reference sequence). V dropped 3 bases and J dropped 5 bases, with 12 bases sitting between them. Both 60 Vbeta primers and 13 Jbeta primers went into the PCR. Here immunoSEQ multiplex PCR was the method, and the copy in TCRdb shows in-frame clones only, minus some. The table shows fewer than 150,000 clones, with over 75% occurring only once. As for this clone: Its antigen is unidentified.

The specimen was PBMCs. The chain joins TRBV27 to TRBJ2-3, with D possibly matching TRBD1 (5 bases). This sequence originates from a man aged 45-60 years in good health and CMV-seronegative. CDR3 DNA sequence: TGTGCCAGCAGTTTTTCAGGCAGGGAAGATACGCAGTATTTT. This codes for CASSFSGREDTQYF.